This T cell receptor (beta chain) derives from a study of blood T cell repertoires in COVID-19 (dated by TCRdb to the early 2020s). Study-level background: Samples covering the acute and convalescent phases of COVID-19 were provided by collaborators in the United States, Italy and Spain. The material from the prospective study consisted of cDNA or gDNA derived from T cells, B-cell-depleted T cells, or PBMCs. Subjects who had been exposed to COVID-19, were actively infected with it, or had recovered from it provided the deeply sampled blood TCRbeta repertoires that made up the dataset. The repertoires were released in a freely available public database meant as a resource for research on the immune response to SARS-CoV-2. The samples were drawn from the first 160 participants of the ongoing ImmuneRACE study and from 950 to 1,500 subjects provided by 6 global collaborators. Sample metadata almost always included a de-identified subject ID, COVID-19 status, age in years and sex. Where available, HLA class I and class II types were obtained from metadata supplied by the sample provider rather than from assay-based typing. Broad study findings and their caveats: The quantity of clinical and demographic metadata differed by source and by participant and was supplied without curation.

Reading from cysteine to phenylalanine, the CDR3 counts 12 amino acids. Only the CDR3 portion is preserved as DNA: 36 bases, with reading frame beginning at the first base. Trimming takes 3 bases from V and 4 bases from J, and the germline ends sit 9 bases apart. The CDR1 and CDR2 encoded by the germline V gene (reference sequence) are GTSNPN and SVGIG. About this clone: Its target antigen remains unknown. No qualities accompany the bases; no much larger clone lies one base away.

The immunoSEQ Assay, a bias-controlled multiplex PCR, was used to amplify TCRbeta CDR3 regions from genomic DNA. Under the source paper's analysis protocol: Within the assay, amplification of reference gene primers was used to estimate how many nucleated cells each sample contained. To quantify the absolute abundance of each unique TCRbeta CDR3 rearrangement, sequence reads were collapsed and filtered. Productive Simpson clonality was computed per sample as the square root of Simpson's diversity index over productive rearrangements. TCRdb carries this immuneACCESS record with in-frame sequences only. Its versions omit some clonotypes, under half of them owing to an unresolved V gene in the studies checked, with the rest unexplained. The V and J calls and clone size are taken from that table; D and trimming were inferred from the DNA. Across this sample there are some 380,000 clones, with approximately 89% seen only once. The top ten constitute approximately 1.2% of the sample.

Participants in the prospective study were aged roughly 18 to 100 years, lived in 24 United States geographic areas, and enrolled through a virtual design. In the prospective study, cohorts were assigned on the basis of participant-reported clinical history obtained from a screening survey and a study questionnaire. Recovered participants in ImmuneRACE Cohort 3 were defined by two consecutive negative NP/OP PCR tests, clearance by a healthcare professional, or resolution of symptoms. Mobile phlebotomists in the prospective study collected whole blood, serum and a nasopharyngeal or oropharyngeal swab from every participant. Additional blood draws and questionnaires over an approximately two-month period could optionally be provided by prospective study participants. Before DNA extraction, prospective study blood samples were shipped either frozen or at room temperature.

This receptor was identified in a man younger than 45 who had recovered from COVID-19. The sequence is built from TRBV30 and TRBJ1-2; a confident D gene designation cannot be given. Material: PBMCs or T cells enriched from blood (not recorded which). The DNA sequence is TGTGCCTGGAGCCCTTTCGGCTATGGCTACACCTTC. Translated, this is CAWSPFGYGYTF.